These 18 T cell receptor beta chains were all obtained from the same sample, sequenced in a study of CD8+CD57+ T cells in acquired aplastic anemia. CDR3 and TCR beta VDJ profiling relied on genomic DNA as the template. MiXCR, applied by TCRdb to the reads, yields one record per CDR3 protein. Found here are roughly 200,000 distinct CDR3 sequences, approximately 60% of them singletons; the top ten hold approximately 30%. The specimen sequenced was sorted CD4+, CD8+, or CD8+CD57+ T cells (not recorded which) from PBMCs. The receptors shown here come from a human donor in good health.

As for this clonotype: The CDR3 end shows no conserved phenylalanine or tryptophan, and so a read error is likely. The V call is TRBV19, the J call TRBJ2-7; D may match TRBD1 or TRBD2 (5 bases each). Germline V lookup: CDR1 LNHDA, CDR2 SQIVND (reference sequence). CDR3 length: 14 residues. The ends were cut back, 3 bases at V and 5 bases at J, with 14 bases in the middle. The CDR3 loop is CASSILSRDHEQYS. DNA of the CDR3: TGTGCCAGTAGTATCCTCTCAAGGGACCACGAGCAGTACTCC.

The genes are TRBV20-1 and TRBJ1-1; D call uncertain. V shed 5 bases and J shed 0 bases, with 16 bases lying between them. There are 15 residues in the CDR3. Germline V CDR1 and CDR2: DFQATT, SNEGSKA (reference sequence). The CDR3 coding sequence is TGCAGTGCTGCCCCGATTGGGGTAGTGAACACTGAAGCTTTCTTT. Its protein product is CSAAPIGVVNTEAFF.

A word on this clonotype: One end of the junction fails to match germline, which may point to a read error. The J gene is TRBJ1-1, the V gene TRBV7-2; TRBD1 agrees at 7 bases. This CDR3 spans 13 amino acids. Germline CDR1 is SGHTA and CDR2 is FQGNSA. CDR3 coding DNA: TGTGCCAGCAGGCTTCAGGGGGGAACTGAATCTTTCTTT. It is translated as CASRLQGGTESFF. Drawing the rest from reference TRBV7-2 and TRBJ1-1, the complete variable domain is GAGVSQSPSNKVTEKGKDVELRCDPISGHTALYWYRQSLGQGLEFLIYFQGNSAPDKSGLPSDRFSAERTGGSVSTLTIQRTQQEDSAVYLCASRLQGGTESFFGQGTRLTVV.

This clonotype was picked up many times. The chain has TRBV5-6 and TRBJ1-3; D is ambiguous. The V and J ends lost 1 base and 5 bases respectively, with 4 bases between them. Germline V gene sequence: CDR1 SGHDT, CDR2 YYEEEE. The CDR3 has 12 amino acids. CDR3 DNA: TGTGCCAGCAGCTTGTTGAGAAACACCATATATTTT. Its translation: CASSLLRNTIYF.

This chain connects TRBV10-3 to TRBJ2-7; D not certain. This CDR3 comprises 12 residues. V lost 2 bases to trimming and J lost 6 bases, with 8 bases between them. Germline V gene lookup returns CDR1 ENHRY and CDR2 SYGVKD. CDR3 nucleotides: TGTGCCATCAGTGAGACAACTTCCGAGCAGTACTTC. Encoded protein: CAISETTSEQYF.

This clonotype has only a few counts. The chain combines TRBV4-3 with TRBJ2-3; TRBD2 matches 9 bases. Unmatched junction bases numbered 7, after V lost 0 bases and J lost 3 bases. The CDR3 is 17 residues long. CDR1 is LGHNA, CDR2 YSLEER, per germline. The CDR3 reads CASSQDLGGGATDTQYF. For the CDR3, the DNA is TGCGCCAGCAGCCAAGACCTTGGCGGGGGGGCGACAGATACGCAGTATTTT.

The gene calls are TRBV2 and TRBJ2-5, with TRBD1 matching 7 bases. CDR3 length equals 16 residues. Germline trimming cut 6 bases from V and 2 bases from J; bases unmatched to any gene: 12. Germline CDR1 is SNHLY and CDR2 is FYNNEI. CDR3 sequence: CASSKGMGTAQETQYF. The CDR3 DNA reads TGTGCCAGCAGCAAAGGGATGGGGACAGCTCAAGAGACCCAGTACTTC.

The chain recombines TRBV25-1 with TRBJ1-1; tentatively, D is TRBD1 (6 bases). Looked up from germline, CDR1 is MGHDK and CDR2 is SYGVNS. The V end was cut by 4 bases, the J end by 1 base, with 19 bases between. The CDR3 extends over 17 amino acids. CDR3 sequence: CASSAQDRSAPNTEAFF. DNA of the CDR3: TGTGCCAGCAGTGCCCAAGACAGGTCGGCACCGAACACTGAAGCTTTCTTT.

V usage is TRBV24-1 and J usage is TRBJ2-2; D gene unclear. Trimming cost V 9 bases and J 7 bases, with 11 bases left between them. The germline CDR1 and CDR2 sequences are KGHDR and SFDVKD. CDR3 length: 12 amino acids. The CDR3 sequence is CATSRRNGELFF. Written as DNA, the CDR3 is TGTGCCACCTCTCGTAGGAACGGGGAGCTGTTTTTT.

CDR3 amino acids: CASSRQSGDSTDTQYF. The CDR3 nucleotides read TGCGCCAGCAGCCGACAGAGCGGGGATAGCACAGATACGCAGTATTTT. J is TRBJ2-3 and V is TRBV4-1, with 7 bases fitting TRBD2. J was trimmed by 0 bases and V by 4 bases; bases with no gene match: 7. CDR3 length: 16 residues. Germline lookup yields CDR1 MGHRA and CDR2 YSYEKL.

CDR3 DNA sequence: TGTGCCAGCAGCTCGACAGGGTTAAGGCAGTACTTC. Encoded protein: CASSSTGLRQYF. This sequence joins TRBV5-8 and TRBJ2-7; the match to TRBD1 covers 7 bases. CDR1 SGHTS and CDR2 YDEGEE come from the germline V gene. The CDR3 covers 12 residues. V lost 3 bases and J lost 9; bases outside the gene matches: 6.

This clonotype was seen only once. The genes are TRBV19 and TRBJ1-2; TRBD1 matches 11 bases. This CDR3 is 16 amino acids long. In germline, CDR1 is LNHDA, CDR2 SQIVND (reference sequence). The V and J ends lost 5 bases and 4 bases, in that order; junction bases with no gene match: 9. The CDR3 nucleotides read TGTGCCAGTAGTTTAACTTGGGGGACAGGGGGCTATGGCTACACCTTC. Encoded protein: CASSLTWGTGGYGYTF. Supplemented by reference TRBV19 and TRBJ1-2, the full variable domain reads DGGITQSPKYLFRKEGQNVTLSCEQNLNHDAMYWYRQDPGQGLRLIYYSQIVNDFQKGDIAEGYSVSREKKESFPLTVTSAQKNPTAFYLCASSLTWGTGGYGYTFGSGTRLTVV.

The rearrangement links TRBV2 to TRBJ2-7; 12 nucleotides align to TRBD2. V trimming: 6 bases; J trimming: 9 bases; junction bases outside the gene matches: 18. Germline V gives CDR1 SNHLY, CDR2 FYNNEI. The CDR3 loop spans 17 amino acids. CDR3 coding DNA: TGTGCCAGCAGCCAAACGGCAAGACTAGCGGGAGACGCGGGGCAGTACTTC. The encoded protein is CASSQTARLAGDAGQYF.

This clonotype was recorded at least ten times. The chain employs TRBV5-1 and TRBJ2-7, with TRBD2 as a possible D gene (6 bases). Trimming stripped 2 bases from V and 3 bases from J, with 9 bases between. Per the germline V gene, CDR1 is SGHRS and CDR2 is YFSETQ. This CDR3 comprises 13 residues. This chain's CDR3 is CASSFGGNYEQYF. CDR3 bases: TGCGCCAGCAGCTTTGGGGGGAACTACGAGCAGTACTTC.

The chain employs TRBV20-1 and TRBJ2-7; 10 positions agree with TRBD2. The V and J ends lost 6 bases and 2 bases, in that order; junction bases with no gene match: 7. The CDR3 runs 14 residues. The germline CDR1 and CDR2 sequences are DFQATT and SNEGSKA (reference sequence). CDR3 residues: CSASGTSVAYEQYF. DNA of the CDR3: TGCAGTGCGTCCGGGACTAGCGTGGCCTACGAGCAGTACTTC.

The CDR3 sequence: CSARDAGHQPYEQYF. For the CDR3, the DNA is TGCAGTGCTAGAGACGCAGGGCACCAACCCTACGAGCAGTACTTC. The chain employs TRBV20-1 and TRBJ2-7; D may be TRBD1 (5 bases). The CDR3 extends over 15 amino acids. CDR1 is DFQATT and CDR2 is SNEGSKA in the germline V gene (reference sequence). Trimming removed 0 bases from V and 2 bases from J, with 14 bases in between.

The V gene is TRBV6-9, the J gene TRBJ2-5; 7 nucleotides match TRBD2. Germline CDR1 MNHGY, CDR2 SVAAGI. J lost 3 bases, V lost 8 bases, and 6 bases had no gene match. This CDR3 has 13 residues. CDR3 DNA sequence: TGTGCCAGCGGAGAAGCGGGGAAAGAGACCCAGTACTTC. This codes for CASGEAGKETQYF.

The gene calls are TRBV20-1 and TRBJ2-5; 10 nucleotides line up with TRBD2. V shed 2 bases and J 0 bases; nucleotides not matched to a gene: 6. This CDR3 has 16 residues. CDR1 and CDR2 from the germline V gene are DFQATT and SNEGSKA (reference sequence). CDR3 amino acids: CSARPIAGGHQETQYF. In DNA form, the CDR3 reads TGCAGTGCTAGACCCATAGCGGGAGGTCACCAAGAGACCCAGTACTTC.